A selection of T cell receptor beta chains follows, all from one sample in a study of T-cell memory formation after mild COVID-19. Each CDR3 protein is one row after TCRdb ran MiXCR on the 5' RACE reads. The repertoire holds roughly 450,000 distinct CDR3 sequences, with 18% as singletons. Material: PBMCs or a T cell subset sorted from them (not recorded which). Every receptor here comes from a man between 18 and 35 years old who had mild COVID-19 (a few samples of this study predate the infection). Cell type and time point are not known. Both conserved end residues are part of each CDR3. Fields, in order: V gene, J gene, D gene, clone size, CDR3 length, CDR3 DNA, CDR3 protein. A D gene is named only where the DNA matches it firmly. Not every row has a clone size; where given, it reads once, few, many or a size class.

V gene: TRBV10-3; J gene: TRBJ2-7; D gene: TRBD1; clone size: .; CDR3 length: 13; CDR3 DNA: TGTGCCAGCCGGGACAGGGATACCCACGAGCAGTACTTC; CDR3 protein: CASRDRDTHEQYF
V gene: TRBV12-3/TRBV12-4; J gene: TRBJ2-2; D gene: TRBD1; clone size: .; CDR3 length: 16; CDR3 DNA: TGTGCCAGCAGTCTATGGACAGGGGACCCCTCCGGGGAGCTGTTTTTT; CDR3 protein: CASSLWTGDPSGELFF
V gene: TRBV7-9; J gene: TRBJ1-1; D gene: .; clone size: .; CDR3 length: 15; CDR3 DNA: TGTGCCAGCAGCTCTCGAGCAAGGGGAGGGACTGAAGCTTTCTTT; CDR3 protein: CASSSRARGGTEAFF
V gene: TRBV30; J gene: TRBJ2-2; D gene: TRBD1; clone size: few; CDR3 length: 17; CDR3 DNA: TGTGCCTGGAGTGTACACTCCTGGACAGGGGCTGCCGGGGAGCTGTTTTTT; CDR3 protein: CAWSVHSWTGAAGELFF
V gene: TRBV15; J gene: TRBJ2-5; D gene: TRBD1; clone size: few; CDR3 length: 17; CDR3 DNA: TGTGCCACCAGCAGAGAAAGTATATGGGACAGCCAAGAGACCCAGTACTTC; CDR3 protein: CATSRESIWDSQETQYF
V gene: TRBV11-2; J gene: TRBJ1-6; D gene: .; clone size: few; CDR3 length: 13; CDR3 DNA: TGTGCCAGCAGCTACTTTCTAGGGGACGGCCTCCACTTT; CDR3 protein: CASSYFLGDGLHF
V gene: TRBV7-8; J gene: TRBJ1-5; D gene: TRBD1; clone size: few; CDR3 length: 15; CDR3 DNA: TGTGCCAGCAGTTGGGACAGGGAGGCCTATCAGCCCCAGCATTTT; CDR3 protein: CASSWDREAYQPQHF
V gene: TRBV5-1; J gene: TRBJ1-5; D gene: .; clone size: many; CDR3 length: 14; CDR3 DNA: TGCGCCAGCAGCTCCGGGTTTAGCAATCAGCCCCAGCATTTT; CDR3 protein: CASSSGFSNQPQHF
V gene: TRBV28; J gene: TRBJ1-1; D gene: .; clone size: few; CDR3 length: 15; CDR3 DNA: TGTGCCAGCACCCTTCTCGGGGGGCCAGGCACTGAAGCTTTCTTT; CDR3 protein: CASTLLGGPGTEAFF
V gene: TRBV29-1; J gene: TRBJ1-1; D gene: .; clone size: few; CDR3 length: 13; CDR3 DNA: TGCAGCGTTGAACCAGCCCTGAACACTGAAGCTTTCTTT; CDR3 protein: CSVEPALNTEAFF
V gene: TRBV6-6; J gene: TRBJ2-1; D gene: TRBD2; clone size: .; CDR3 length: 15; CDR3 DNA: TGTGCCAGCAACAGAGCGGGGGAGAGGTACAATGAGCAGTTCTTC; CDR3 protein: CASNRAGERYNEQFF
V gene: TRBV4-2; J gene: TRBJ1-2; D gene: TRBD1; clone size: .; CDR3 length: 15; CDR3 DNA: TGTGCCAGCAGCCATGACAGGGGGGATGCCTATGGCTACACCTTC; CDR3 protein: CASSHDRGDAYGYTF
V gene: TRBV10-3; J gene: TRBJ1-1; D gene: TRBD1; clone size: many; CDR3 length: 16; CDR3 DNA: TGTGCCATCAGTTCTCCAAACAGGGGCCTCGGCACTGAAGCTTTCTTT; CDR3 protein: CAISSPNRGLGTEAFF
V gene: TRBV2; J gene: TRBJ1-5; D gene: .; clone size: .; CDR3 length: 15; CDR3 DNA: TGTGCCAGCAGTGAAGCGGGGGGCAGAAACTCGGCCCAGCATTTT; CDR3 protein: CASSEAGGRNSAQHF
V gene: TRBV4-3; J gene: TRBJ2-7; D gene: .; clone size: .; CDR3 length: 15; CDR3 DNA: TGCGCCAGCAGCCAAGGTGTGACAGTCTCCTACGAGCAGTACTTC; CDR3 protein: CASSQGVTVSYEQYF
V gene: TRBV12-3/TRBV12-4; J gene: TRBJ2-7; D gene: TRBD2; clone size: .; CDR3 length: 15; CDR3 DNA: TGTGCCAGCAGTTTTGACTTGGGGAGGGCCTACGAGCAGTACTTC; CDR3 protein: CASSFDLGRAYEQYF
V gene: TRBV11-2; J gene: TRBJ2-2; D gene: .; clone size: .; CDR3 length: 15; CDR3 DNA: TGTGCCAGCAGCTTTAGCCCAGTACACACCGGGGAGCTGTTTTTT; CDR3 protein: CASSFSPVHTGELFF
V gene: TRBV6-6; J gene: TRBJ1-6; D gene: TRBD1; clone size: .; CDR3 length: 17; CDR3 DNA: TGTGCCAGCAGCCTACATGGGGACAGGGCGTTTGGTTCACCCCTCCACTTT; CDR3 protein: CASSLHGDRAFGSPLHF
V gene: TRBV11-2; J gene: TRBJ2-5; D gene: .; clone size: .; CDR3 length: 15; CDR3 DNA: TGTGCCAGCAGCTTAAGTAGGCAGGGTCGAGAGACCCAGTACTTC; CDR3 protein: CASSLSRQGRETQYF
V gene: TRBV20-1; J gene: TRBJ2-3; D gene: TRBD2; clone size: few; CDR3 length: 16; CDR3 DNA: TGCAGTGCTAGACTAGCGGGGGGATACCACACAGATACGCAGTATTTT; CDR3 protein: CSARLAGGYHTDTQYF
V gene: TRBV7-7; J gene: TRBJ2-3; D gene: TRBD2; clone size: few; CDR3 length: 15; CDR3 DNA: TGTGCTAGCAGCCGCGCTAGCGGTTGGGCAGATACGCAGTATTTT; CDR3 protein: CASSRASGWADTQYF
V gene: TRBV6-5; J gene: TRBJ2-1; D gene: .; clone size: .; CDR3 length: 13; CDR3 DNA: TGTGCCAGCAGTGCTCCAGGGATACGTGAGCAGTTCTTC; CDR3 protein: CASSAPGIREQFF
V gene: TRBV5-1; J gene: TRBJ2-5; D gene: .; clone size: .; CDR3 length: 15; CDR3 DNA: TGCGCCAGCAGCTTGGAGGAGGCCGACCAAGAGACCCAGTACTTC; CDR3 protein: CASSLEEADQETQYF
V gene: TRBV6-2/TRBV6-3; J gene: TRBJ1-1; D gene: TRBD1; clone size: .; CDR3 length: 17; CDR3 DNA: TGTGCCAGCAGTTATGGAGAGGTCGGGGACAGCGGGACTGAAGCTTTCTTT; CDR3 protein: CASSYGEVGDSGTEAFF
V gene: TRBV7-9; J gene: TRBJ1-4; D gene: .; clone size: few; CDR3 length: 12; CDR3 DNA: TGTGCCAGCAGCTTAGGTTTTGAAAAACTGTTTTTT; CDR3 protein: CASSLGFEKLFF
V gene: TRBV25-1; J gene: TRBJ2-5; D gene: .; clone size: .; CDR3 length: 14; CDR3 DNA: TGTGCCAGCAGTAGCCACGACGGCCAAGAGACCCAGTACTTC; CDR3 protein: CASSSHDGQETQYF
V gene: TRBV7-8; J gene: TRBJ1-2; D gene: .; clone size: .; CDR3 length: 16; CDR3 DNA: TGTGCCAGCAGCTTATCCGGGCAGCCACTCAACTATGGCTACACCTTC; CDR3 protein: CASSLSGQPLNYGYTF
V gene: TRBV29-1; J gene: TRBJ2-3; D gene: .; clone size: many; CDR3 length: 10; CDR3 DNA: TGCAGCGTTGAGTTCCCGACCACTTATTTT; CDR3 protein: CSVEFPTTYF
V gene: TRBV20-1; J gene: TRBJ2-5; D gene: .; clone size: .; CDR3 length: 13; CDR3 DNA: TGCAGTGCTAGCAAAGGAGCGGCAGAGACCCAGTACTTC; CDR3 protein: CSASKGAAETQYF
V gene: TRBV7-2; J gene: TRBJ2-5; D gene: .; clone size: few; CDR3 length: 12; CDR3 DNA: TGTGCCAGCAAAGGTGGGGAAGAGACCCAGTACTTC; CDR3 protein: CASKGGEETQYF
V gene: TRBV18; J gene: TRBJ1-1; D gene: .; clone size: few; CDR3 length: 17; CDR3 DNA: TGTGCCAGCTCACCAGCGGGCCGGGGGCCCATGAACACTGAAGCTTTCTTT; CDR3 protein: CASSPAGRGPMNTEAFF
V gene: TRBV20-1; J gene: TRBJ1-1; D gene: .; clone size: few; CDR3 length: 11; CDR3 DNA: TGCAGTGGGTGGGTCCTCAGGGAAGCTTTCTTT; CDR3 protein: CSGWVLREAFF
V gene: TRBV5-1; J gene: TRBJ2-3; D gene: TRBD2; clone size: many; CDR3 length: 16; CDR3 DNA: TGCGCCAGCAGCCCCGGGACATCCGGGAGGGCAGATACGCAGTATTTT; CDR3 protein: CASSPGTSGRADTQYF
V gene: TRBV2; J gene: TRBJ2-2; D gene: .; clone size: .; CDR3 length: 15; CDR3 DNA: TGTGCCAGCAGTGTAGGACAGATGAACACCGGGGAGCTGTTTTTT; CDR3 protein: CASSVGQMNTGELFF
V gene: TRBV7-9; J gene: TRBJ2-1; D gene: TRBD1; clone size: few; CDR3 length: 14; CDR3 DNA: TGTGCCAGCAGCTTAGGACAGGGGTGGCATGAGCAGTTCTTC; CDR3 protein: CASSLGQGWHEQFF
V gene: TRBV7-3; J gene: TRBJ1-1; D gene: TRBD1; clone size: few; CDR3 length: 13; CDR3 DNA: TGTGCCAGCAGCCCCCAGACAGGGGTAGAAGCTTTCTTT; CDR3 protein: CASSPQTGVEAFF